Here is one TCR beta chain with its context. This sample is part of a study of blood T cell repertoires in COVID-19. Across the study: Spain, Italy and the United States supplied samples that represented acute and convalescent COVID-19. PBMCs, B-cell-depleted T cells, or T cells were the source of the cDNA or gDNA that made up the material.

Trimming took off 5 bases at V and 4 bases at J, with 20 bases between the two ends. The CDR3 extends over 16 amino acids. The germline V gene encodes CDR1 SGHVS and CDR2 FQNEAQ. Per the authors' pipeline: Amplification with reference gene primers provided the estimates of nucleated cell counts. The repertoire was sequenced with immunoSEQ multiplex PCR; TCRdb's copy has only in-frame clones and lacks some. Clonal size and the V and J genes are those of that table, whereas D and trimming came from the DNA. The top ten clones hold about 16% of a sample with about 59,000 clones, 80% to 95% of them seen once.

The TCR comes from a man older than 75 with acute or convalescent COVID-19. The sample taken for sequencing was peripheral blood. This sequence joins TRBV7-8 and TRBJ1-2, with D perhaps matching TRBD1 (5 bases). The CDR3 bases are TGTGCCAGCAGCCCAGATTTTTTGGGGCACGGCTATGGCTACACCTTC. Translation: CASSPDFLGHGYGYTF.